This TCR beta chain appears in the sequencing data of a study of cytomegalovirus exposure and HLA in healthy donors. For the study at large: Tens of millions of unique TCRs from HLA-typed donors were held in an early release of data.

The PCR made use of 60 Vbeta and 13 Jbeta primers. Authors' methods: Later reanalysis found 75 million to 95 million unique TCR beta chains, roughly 10 million of them shared. Method: immunoSEQ multiplex PCR; TCRdb's copy keeps in-frame clones and lacks some. The V and J calls and clone size are taken from that table; D and trimming were inferred from the DNA. The sample carries roughly 290,000 clones, around 80% recorded once. Germline assignment: CDR1 SEHNR and CDR2 FQNEAQ (reference sequence). Trimming cost V 3 bases and J 6 bases, with 14 bases left between them. This CDR3 spans 14 amino acids. Study observations and caveats: Fewer N-insertions (relative to the approximately 670-donor mean) were reportedly seen in an Asian-associated ancestry cluster in a later analysis.

As concerns this clone: The target antigen is unknown.

Sequencing input: PBMCs. The origin of this receptor is a girl aged 2 to 10 in good health and CMV-seronegative. The chain is built from TRBV7-9 and TRBJ1-2; possibly TRBD1 for D (5 bases). CDR3: CASSLGPGRDGYTF. The CDR3 nucleotides are TGTGCCAGCAGCTTGGGACCAGGGAGGGATGGCTACACCTTC.